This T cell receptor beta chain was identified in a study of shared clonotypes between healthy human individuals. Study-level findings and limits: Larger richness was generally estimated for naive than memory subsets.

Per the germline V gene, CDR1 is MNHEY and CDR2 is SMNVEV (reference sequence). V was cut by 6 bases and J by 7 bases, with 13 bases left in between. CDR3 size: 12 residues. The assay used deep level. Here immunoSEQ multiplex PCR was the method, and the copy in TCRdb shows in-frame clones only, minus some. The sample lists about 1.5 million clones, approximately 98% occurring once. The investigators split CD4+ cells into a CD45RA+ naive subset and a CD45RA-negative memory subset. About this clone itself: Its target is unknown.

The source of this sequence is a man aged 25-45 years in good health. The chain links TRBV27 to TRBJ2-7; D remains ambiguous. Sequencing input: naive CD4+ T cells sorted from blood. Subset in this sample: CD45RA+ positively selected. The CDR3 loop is CASRAEVGEQYF. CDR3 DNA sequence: TGTGCCAGCAGGGCGGAAGTGGGTGAGCAGTACTTC.